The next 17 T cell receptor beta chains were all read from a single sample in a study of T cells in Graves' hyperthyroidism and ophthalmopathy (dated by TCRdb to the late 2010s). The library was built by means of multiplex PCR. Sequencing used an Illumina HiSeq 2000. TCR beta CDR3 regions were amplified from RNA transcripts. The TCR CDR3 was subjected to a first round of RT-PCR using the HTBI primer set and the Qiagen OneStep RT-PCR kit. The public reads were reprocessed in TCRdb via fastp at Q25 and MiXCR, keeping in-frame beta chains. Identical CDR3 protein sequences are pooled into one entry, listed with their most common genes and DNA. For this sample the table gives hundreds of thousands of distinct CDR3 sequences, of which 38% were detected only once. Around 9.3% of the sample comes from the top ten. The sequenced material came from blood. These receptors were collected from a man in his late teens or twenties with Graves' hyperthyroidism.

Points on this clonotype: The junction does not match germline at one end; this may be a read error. The CDR3 bases are TGTGCCACCAGCGGTCGGTACGAGCCGTACTTC. Protein sequence: CATSGRYEPYF. This chain uses TRBV24-1 with TRBJ2-7; D gene ambiguous. Per the germline V gene, CDR1 is KGHDR and CDR2 is SFDVKD. This CDR3 contains 11 residues.

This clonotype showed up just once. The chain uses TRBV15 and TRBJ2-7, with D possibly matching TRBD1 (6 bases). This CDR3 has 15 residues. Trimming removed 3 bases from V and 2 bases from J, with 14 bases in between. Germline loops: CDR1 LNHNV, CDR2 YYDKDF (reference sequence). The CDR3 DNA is TGTGCCACCAGCAGTTCGCCGACAGGAACCTACGAGCAGTACTTC. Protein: CATSSSPTGTYEQYF.

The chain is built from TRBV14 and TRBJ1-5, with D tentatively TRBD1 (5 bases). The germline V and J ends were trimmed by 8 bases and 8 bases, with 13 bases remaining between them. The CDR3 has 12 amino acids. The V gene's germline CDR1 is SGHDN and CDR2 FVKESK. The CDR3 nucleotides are TGTGCCAGCTCGCTTCAGGGTAAGCCCCAGCATTTT. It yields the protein CASSLQGKPQHF.

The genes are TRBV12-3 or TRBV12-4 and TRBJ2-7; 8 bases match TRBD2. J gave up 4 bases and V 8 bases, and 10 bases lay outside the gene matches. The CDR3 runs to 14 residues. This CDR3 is CASGVAGGRYEQYF. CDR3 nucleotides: TGTGCCAGCGGGGTGGCGGGAGGAAGGTACGAGCAGTACTTC.

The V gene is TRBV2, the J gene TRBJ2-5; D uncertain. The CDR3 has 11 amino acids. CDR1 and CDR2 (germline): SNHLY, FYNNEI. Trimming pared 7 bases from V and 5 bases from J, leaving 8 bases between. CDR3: CASILGETQYF. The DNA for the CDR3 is TGTGCCAGCATCCTGGGGGAGACCCAGTACTTC.

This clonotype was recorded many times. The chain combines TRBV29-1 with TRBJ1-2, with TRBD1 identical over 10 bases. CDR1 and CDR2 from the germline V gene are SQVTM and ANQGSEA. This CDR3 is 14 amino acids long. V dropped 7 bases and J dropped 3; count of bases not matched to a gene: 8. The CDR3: CSALPGQGYYGYTF. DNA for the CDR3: TGCAGCGCCCTACCGGGACAGGGGTACTATGGCTACACCTTC.

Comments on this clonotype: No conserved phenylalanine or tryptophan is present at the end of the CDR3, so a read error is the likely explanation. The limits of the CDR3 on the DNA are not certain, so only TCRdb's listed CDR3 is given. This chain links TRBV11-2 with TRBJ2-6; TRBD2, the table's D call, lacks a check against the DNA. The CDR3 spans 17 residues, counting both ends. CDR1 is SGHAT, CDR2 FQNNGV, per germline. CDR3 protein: CASSWTSGTGWGQRPDH.

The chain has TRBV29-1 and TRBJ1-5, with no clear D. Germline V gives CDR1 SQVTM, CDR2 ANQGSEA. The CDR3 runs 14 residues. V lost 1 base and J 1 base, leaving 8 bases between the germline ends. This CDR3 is CSVEGLGSNQPQHF. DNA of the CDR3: TGCAGCGTTGAAGGACTGGGGAGCAATCAGCCCCAGCATTTT.

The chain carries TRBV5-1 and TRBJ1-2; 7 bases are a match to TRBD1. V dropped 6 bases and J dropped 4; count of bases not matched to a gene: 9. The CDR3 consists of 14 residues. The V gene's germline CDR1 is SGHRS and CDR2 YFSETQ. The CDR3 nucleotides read TGCGCCAGCAACCAAGAGACAGGGCCCTATGGCTACACCTTC. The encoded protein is CASNQETGPYGYTF. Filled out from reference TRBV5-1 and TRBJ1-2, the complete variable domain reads KAGVTQTPRYLIKTRGQQVTLSCSPISGHRSVSWYQQTPGQGLQFLFEYFSETQRNKGNFPGRFSGRQFSNSRSEMNVSTLELGDSALYLCASNQETGPYGYTFGSGTRLTVV.

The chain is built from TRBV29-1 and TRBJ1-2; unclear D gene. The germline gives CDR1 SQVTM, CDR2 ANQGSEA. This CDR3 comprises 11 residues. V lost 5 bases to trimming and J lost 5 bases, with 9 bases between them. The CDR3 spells CSVRTEYGYTF. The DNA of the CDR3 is TGCAGCGTTAGGACGGAATATGGCTACACCTTC.

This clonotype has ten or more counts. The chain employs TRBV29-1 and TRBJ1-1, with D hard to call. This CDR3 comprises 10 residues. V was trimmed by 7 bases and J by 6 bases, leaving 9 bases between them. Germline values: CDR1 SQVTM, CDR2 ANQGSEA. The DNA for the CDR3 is TGCAGCGCCGCCACGGCTGAAGCTTTCTTT. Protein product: CSAATAEAFF. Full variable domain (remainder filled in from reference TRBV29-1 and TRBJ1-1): SAVISQKPSRDICQRGTSLTIQCQVDSQVTMMFWYRQQPGQSLTLIATANQGSEATYESGFVIDKFPISRPNLTFSTLTVSNMSPEDSSIYLCSAATAEAFFGQGTRLTVV.

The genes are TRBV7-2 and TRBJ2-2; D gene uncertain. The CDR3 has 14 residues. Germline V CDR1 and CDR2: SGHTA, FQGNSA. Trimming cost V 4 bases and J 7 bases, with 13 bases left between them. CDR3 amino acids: CASSYPTAYGELFF. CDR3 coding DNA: TGTGCCAGCAGCTATCCCACAGCTTACGGGGAGCTGTTTTTT.

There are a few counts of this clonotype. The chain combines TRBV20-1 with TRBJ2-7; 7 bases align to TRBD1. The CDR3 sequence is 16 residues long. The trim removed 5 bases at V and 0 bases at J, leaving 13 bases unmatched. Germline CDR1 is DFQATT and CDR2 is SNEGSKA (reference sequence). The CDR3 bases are TGCAGTGCTCCAGACAGGGCACCCGCAAGCTCCTACGAGCAGTACTTC. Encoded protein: CSAPDRAPASSYEQYF.

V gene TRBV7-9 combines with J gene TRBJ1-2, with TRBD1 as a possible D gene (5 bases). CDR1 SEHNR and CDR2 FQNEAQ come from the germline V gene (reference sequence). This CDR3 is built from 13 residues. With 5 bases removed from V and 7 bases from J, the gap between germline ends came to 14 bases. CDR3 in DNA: TGTGCCAGCAGCGCCGGGACCAACAGTGGCTACACCTTC. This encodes CASSAGTNSGYTF. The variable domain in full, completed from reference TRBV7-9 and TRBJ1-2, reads DTGVSQNPRHKITKRGQNVTFRCDPISEHNRLYWYRQTLGQGPEFLTYFQNEAQLEKSRLLSDRFSAERPKGSFSTLEIQRTEQGDSAMYLCASSAGTNSGYTFGSGTRLTVV.

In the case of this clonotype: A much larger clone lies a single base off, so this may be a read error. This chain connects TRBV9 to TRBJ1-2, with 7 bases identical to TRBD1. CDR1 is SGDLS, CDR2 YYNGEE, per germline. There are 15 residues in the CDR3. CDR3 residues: CAGSLYGQANYGYTF. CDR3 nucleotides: TGTGCCGGCAGCCTATACGGACAGGCTAACTATGGCTACACCTTC.

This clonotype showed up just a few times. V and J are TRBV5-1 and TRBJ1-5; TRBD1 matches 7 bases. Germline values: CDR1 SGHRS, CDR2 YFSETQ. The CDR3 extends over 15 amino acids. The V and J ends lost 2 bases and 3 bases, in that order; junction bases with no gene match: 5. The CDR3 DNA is TGCGCCAGCAGCTTTGAAGGGGGCGACAATCAGCCCCAGCATTTT. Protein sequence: CASSFEGGDNQPQHF.

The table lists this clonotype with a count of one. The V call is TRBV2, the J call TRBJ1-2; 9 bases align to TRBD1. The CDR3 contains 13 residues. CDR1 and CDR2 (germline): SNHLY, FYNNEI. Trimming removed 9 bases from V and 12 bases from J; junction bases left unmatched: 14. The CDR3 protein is CASRPGTGLVDTF. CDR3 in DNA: TGTGCCAGTCGCCCGGGGACAGGGTTAGTGGACACCTTC.